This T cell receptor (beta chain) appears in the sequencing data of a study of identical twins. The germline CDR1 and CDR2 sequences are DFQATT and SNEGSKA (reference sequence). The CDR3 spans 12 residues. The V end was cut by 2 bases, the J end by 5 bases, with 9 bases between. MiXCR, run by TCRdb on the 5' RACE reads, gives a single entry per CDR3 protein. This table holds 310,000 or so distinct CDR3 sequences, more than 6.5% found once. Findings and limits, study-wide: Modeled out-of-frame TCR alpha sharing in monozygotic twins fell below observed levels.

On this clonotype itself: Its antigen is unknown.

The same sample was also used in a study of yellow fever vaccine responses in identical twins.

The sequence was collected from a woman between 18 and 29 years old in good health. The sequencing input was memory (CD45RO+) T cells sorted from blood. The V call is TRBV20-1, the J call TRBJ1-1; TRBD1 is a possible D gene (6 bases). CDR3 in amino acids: CSARSGVTEAFF. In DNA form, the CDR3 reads TGCAGTGCTAGATCAGGGGTGACTGAAGCTTTCTTT.